A single sample gave rise to the 22 T cell receptor beta chains below, sequenced in a study of shared clonotypes between healthy human individuals. Measured with immunoSEQ multiplex PCR; TCRdb has only the in-frame clones, and not every one. The sample has some 1,600,000 clones, 95% to 99% seen once. Sample: naive CD4+ T cells sorted from blood. Subset described: CD45RA+ positively selected. The source of these receptors is a man aged 25-40 years in good health.

The chain uses TRBV9 and TRBJ2-3; D might be TRBD2 (6 bases). From germline, CDR1 is SGDLS and CDR2 YYNGEE. V was clipped by 0 bases and J by 3 bases, with 17 bases between them. The CDR3 is 17 residues long. Here the CDR3 reads CASSVDPLGGVTDTQYF. CDR3 DNA: TGTGCCAGCAGCGTAGACCCCCTAGGAGGGGTTACAGATACGCAGTATTTT.

The rearrangement joins TRBV5-6 to TRBJ1-2; 7 bases are shared with TRBD1. CDR1 and CDR2 from the germline V gene are SGHDT and YYEEEE. The CDR3 consists of 11 residues. The ends lost 3 bases at V and 12 bases at J; junction bases unmatched: 5. As DNA, the CDR3 is TGTGCCAGCAGCTCGACAGGGTTCCACACCTTC. It translates to CASSSTGFHTF.

The CDR3 nucleotides read TGTGCCAGCAGTTTTATCAGGGAGAACTATGGCTACACCTTC. Translation: CASSFIRENYGYTF. The gene calls are TRBV6-6 and TRBJ1-2, with D possibly being TRBD1 (5 bases). The CDR3 totals 14 residues. Trimming shortened V by 4 bases and J by 2 bases, and 11 bases separated the two germline ends. The germline gives CDR1 MNHNY, CDR2 SVGAGI (reference sequence).

This clone showed up just once. This sequence joins TRBV5-1 and TRBJ2-7; 10 nucleotides align to TRBD1. This CDR3 contains 16 residues. Trimming at V came to 4 bases and at J to 2 bases, leaving 9 bases not matched to a gene. Per germline, CDR1 SGHRS and CDR2 YFSETQ. The CDR3 is CASSTSPGTGAYEQYF. The CDR3 DNA follows: TGCGCCAGCAGCACCAGTCCCGGGACAGGGGCCTACGAGCAGTACTTC.

This clone was seen just once. The same CDR3 is also encoded by other DNA sequences in this sample. The V call is TRBV5-1, the J call TRBJ1-5; no reliable D call. Trimming pared 0 bases from V and 1 base from J, leaving 5 bases between. The CDR3 spans 14 residues. CDR1 is SGHRS and CDR2 is YFSETQ in the germline V gene. DNA of the CDR3: TGCGCCAGCAGCTTGGAGGGAAGCAATCAGCCCCAGCATTTT. Amino acid sequence: CASSLEGSNQPQHF.

The chain links TRBV19 to TRBJ2-7; D remains unclear. With 1 base removed from V and 4 bases from J, the gap between germline ends came to 14 bases. This CDR3 comprises 15 residues. Germline V gene lookup returns CDR1 LNHDA and CDR2 SQIVND (reference sequence). The CDR3 region has the DNA TGTGCCAGTAGTATAGCCCTCCTCCAGTCTTACGAGCAGTACTTC. Encoded protein: CASSIALLQSYEQYF. Looking up the rest from reference TRBV19 and TRBJ2-7 gives the full variable domain: DGGITQSPKYLFRKEGQNVTLSCEQNLNHDAMYWYRQDPGQGLRLIYYSQIVNDFQKGDIAEGYSVSREKKESFPLTVTSAQKNPTAFYLCASSIALLQSYEQYFGPGTRLTVT.

Comments on this clone: Other DNA sequences from this sample encode an identical CDR3 as well. The chain links TRBV28 to TRBJ1-1, with TRBD1 matching over 11 bases. Germline-derived CDR1 and CDR2 are MDHEN and SYDVKM. The CDR3 has 14 amino acids. The trim removed 2 bases at V and 5 bases at J, leaving 1 base unmatched. CDR3 residues: CASSLGTGGTEAFF. The CDR3 bases are TGTGCCAGCAGTTTAGGGACAGGGGGGACTGAAGCTTTCTTT. Full variable domain (outside the CDR3, taken from reference TRBV28 and TRBJ1-1): DVKVTQSSRYLVKRTGEKVFLECVQDMDHENMFWYRQDPGLGLRLIYFSYDVKMKEKGDIPEGYSVSREKKERFSLILESASTNQTSMYLCASSLGTGGTEAFFGQGTRLTVV.

This clone was recorded only once. This sequence joins TRBV28 and TRBJ2-7; D call uncertain. The CDR3 totals 13 residues. CDR1 and CDR2 from the germline V gene are MDHEN and SYDVKM. V was pared by 5 bases and J by 4 bases, with 12 bases between. CDR3 protein: CASSIPPRYEQYF. The CDR3 bases are TGTGCCAGCAGTATCCCCCCGCGGTACGAGCAGTACTTC.

Regarding this clone: Different DNA sequences within this sample yield the same CDR3. This chain connects TRBV5-1 to TRBJ1-1, with D unresolved. CDR3 length equals 14 residues. The ends were cut back, 3 bases at V and 2 bases at J, with 11 bases in the middle. Germline CDR1 SGHRS, CDR2 YFSETQ. CDR3 amino acids: CASSSPGGNTEAFF. The DNA for the CDR3 is TGCGCCAGCAGCTCCCCTGGTGGCAACACTGAAGCTTTCTTT.

The chain links TRBV15 to TRBJ2-1, with 7 nucleotides matching TRBD2. Per germline, CDR1 LNHNV and CDR2 YYDKDF (reference sequence). V gave up 0 bases and J gave up 4 bases; unmatched junction bases: 6. This CDR3 is built from 16 residues. The CDR3 sequence: CATSRDAASGYNEQFF. The CDR3 bases are TGTGCCACCAGCAGAGATGCGGCTAGCGGTTACAATGAGCAGTTCTTC.

The V call is TRBV4-1, the J call TRBJ2-7, with TRBD2 identical over 10 bases. The V and J ends lost 1 base and 0 bases, in that order; junction bases with no gene match: 3. CDR1 MGHRA and CDR2 YSYEKL come from the germline V gene. The CDR3 has 16 residues. The CDR3, as DNA: TGCGCCAGCAGCCAAGGGGCTAGCGGGAGCTCCTACGAGCAGTACTTC. Translating it yields CASSQGASGSSYEQYF.

V and J are TRBV11-2 and TRBJ2-1; D gene ambiguous. The germline gives CDR1 SGHAT, CDR2 FQNNGV. Trimming shortened V by 5 bases and J by 4 bases, and 12 bases separated the two germline ends. This CDR3 comprises 14 residues. The CDR3 loop is CASSPDIVYNEQFF. The DNA of the CDR3 is TGTGCCAGCAGCCCTGACATCGTTTACAATGAGCAGTTCTTC.

The chain links TRBV9 to TRBJ2-3; a possible D gene is TRBD1 (6 bases). V was pared by 3 bases and J by 4 bases, with 15 bases between. The CDR3 length is 15 residues. Looked up from germline, CDR1 is SGDLS and CDR2 is YYNGEE. DNA for the CDR3: TGTGCCAGCAGCGCTCGAAAAGGGGGTCCAGATACGCAGTATTTT. This encodes CASSARKGGPDTQYF. Filled out from reference TRBV9 and TRBJ2-3, the complete variable domain reads DSGVTQTPKHLITATGQRVTLRCSPRSGDLSVYWYQQSLDQGLQFLIQYYNGEERAKGNILERFSAQQFPDLHSELNLSSLELGDSALYFCASSARKGGPDTQYFGPGTRLTVL.

The chain is built from TRBV29-1 and TRBJ1-4, with 8 positions matching TRBD1. There are 13 residues in the CDR3. Germline V gene lookup returns CDR1 SQVTM and CDR2 ANQGSEA. Trimming took 7 bases from V and 8 from J; bases not matched to a gene: 9. Here the CDR3 reads CSGKDRDFEKLFF. The CDR3 DNA reads as TGCAGCGGGAAGGACAGGGATTTCGAAAAACTGTTTTTT.

The chain joins TRBV27 to TRBJ2-1; D is possibly TRBD2 (6 bases). Germline lookup yields CDR1 MNHEY and CDR2 SMNVEV (reference sequence). V dropped 6 bases and J dropped 3 bases, with 18 bases sitting between them. The CDR3 is 16 residues long. The CDR3 loop is CASSRMGGTGYNEQFF. CDR3 bases: TGTGCCAGCAGCAGGATGGGCGGGACGGGCTACAATGAGCAGTTCTTC.

In DNA form, the CDR3 reads TGCGCCAGCAGCCAAGACCCCTTTAAGCAGACCCAGTACTTC. Encoded protein: CASSQDPFKQTQYF. The chain links TRBV4-1 to TRBJ2-5; the D is unclear. CDR1 is MGHRA, CDR2 YSYEKL, per germline. The CDR3 length is 14 residues. Trimming left V 0 bases short and J 6 bases short, with 11 bases between.

The count of this clone is one. The chain employs TRBV27 and TRBJ2-2; a weak D match, TRBD2 (6 bases). V shed 1 base and J shed 7 bases, with 13 bases lying between them. Germline-derived CDR1 and CDR2 are MNHEY and SMNVEV (reference sequence). This CDR3 has 15 amino acids. CDR3: CASSLLAGSVGELFF. CDR3 bases: TGTGCCAGCAGTTTATTGGCGGGATCGGTCGGGGAGCTGTTTTTT.

The chain links TRBV30 to TRBJ2-7; possibly TRBD2 for D (5 bases). Germline CDR1 GTSNPN, CDR2 SVGIG (reference sequence). With 0 bases removed from V and 2 bases from J, the gap between germline ends came to 17 bases. The CDR3 runs to 16 residues. The DNA for the CDR3 is TGTGCCTGGAGTGTAGGCATGGGGAGAACGACCTACGAGCAGTACTTC. Amino acid sequence: CAWSVGMGRTTYEQYF. The full variable domain, rest sourced from reference TRBV30 and TRBJ2-7, is SQTIHQWPATLVQPVGSPLSLECTVEGTSNPNLYWYRQAAGRGLQLLFYSVGIGQISSEVPQNLSASRPQDRQFILSSKKLLLSDSGFYLCAWSVGMGRTTYEQYFGPGTRLTVT.

The V call is TRBV29-1, the J call TRBJ2-5; D possibly corresponds to TRBD1 (5 bases). The CDR3 is made up of 12 amino acids. Germline V gives CDR1 SQVTM, CDR2 ANQGSEA. Trimming stripped 4 bases from V and 3 bases from J, with 9 bases between. CDR3 DNA sequence: TGCAGCGTTGGAAGGGGCGAAGAGACCCAGTACTTC. Protein sequence: CSVGRGEETQYF.

This chain's CDR3 is CASRPKGISGRAQEQYF. As DNA, the CDR3 is TGTGCAAGTCGCCCTAAGGGCATCAGCGGGAGGGCCCAAGAGCAGTACTTC. J is TRBJ2-7 and V is TRBV12-2; the table's TRBD2 call for D was not verified on the DNA. TRBV12-2 is tagged as a pseudogene. The CDR3 length is 17 residues.

The chain is built from TRBV2 and TRBJ2-3; D remains unclear. V lost 6 bases and J lost 4, with 8 bases in between. The CDR3 is 12 amino acids. Germline V lookup: CDR1 SNHLY, CDR2 FYNNEI. CDR3 in amino acids: CASRTSSDTQYF. CDR3 DNA: TGTGCCAGCAGAACATCATCAGATACGCAGTATTTT.

The V and J genes are TRBV6-6 and TRBJ2-2; D not certain. The CDR3 covers 14 residues. V dropped 2 bases and J dropped 1 base, with 5 bases sitting between them. Germline-derived CDR1 and CDR2 are MNHNY and SVGAGI (reference sequence). CDR3 amino acids: CASSYRQNTGELFF. The DNA for the CDR3 is TGTGCCAGCAGTTACAGGCAGAACACCGGGGAGCTGTTTTTT.